This entry describes one T cell receptor beta chain. Its target is unknown. TCRdb's copy holds only in-frame clones and misses some; the assay was immunoSEQ multiplex PCR. The sample records tens of thousands of clones, roughly 92% being singletons. Samples were taken several times over chemoradiotherapy. The data were obtained in a study of chemoradiotherapy in HPV16-positive cancers. Study context: Two HPV16-positive patients' cells yielded candidate HPV-specific clones and common motifs.

From germline, CDR1 is LGHNA and CDR2 YSLEER. The CDR3 runs to 14 residues. The germline V and J ends were trimmed by 0 bases and 0 bases, with 5 bases remaining between them. Points from the study as a whole: Functional assays defining HPV-specific T cells used only a couple of HPV16-positive patients. During treatment, candidate HPV-specific clones and E7-related motifs expanded in tumor.

V is TRBV4-3 and J is TRBJ1-1; D not certain. The TCR originated in a human donor with HPV-associated anogenital cancer. The input for sequencing was blood, taken from a patient who underwent chemoradiotherapy. The CDR3 is CASSQDRVNTEAFF. CDR3 bases: TGCGCCAGCAGCCAAGACAGAGTGAACACTGAAGCTTTCTTT.